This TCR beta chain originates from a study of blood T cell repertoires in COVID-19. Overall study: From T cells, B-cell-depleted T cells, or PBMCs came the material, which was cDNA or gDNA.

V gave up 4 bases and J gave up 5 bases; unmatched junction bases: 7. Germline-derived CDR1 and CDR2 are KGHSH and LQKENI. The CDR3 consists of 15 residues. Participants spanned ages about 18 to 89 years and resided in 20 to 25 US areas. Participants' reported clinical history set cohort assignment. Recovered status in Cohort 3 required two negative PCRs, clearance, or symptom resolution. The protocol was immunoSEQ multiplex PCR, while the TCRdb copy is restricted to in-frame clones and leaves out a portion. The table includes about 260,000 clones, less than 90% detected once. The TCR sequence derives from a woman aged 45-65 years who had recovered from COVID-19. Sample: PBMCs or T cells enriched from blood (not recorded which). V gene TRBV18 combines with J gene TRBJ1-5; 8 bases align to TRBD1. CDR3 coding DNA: TGTGCCAGCTCACTCCTCGGACAGGGTGATCAGCCCCAGCATTTT. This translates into CASSLLGQGDQPQHF.